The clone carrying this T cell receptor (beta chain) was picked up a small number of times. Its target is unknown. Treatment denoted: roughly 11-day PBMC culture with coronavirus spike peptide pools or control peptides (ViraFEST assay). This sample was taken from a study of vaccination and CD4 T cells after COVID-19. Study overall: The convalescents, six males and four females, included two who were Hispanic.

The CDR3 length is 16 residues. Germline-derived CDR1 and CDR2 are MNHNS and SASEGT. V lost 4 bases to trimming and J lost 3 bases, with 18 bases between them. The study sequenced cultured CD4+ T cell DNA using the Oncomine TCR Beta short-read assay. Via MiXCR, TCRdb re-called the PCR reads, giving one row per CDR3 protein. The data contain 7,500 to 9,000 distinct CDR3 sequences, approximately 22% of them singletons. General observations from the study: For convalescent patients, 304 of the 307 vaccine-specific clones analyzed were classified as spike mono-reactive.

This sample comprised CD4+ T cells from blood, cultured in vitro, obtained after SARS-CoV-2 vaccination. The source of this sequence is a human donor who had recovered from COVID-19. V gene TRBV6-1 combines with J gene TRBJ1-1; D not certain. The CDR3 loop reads CASSVDRWGRYTEAFF. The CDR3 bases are TGTGCCAGCAGTGTAGATAGGTGGGGTCGATACACTGAAGCTTTCTTT.